Below, 25 T cell receptor beta chains from the same sample are listed, as sequenced in a study of blood T cell repertoires in COVID-19. Data came from immunoSEQ multiplex PCR; TCRdb stores just in-frame clones and leaves some out. Here the sample spans more than 200,000 clones, approximately 90% being singletons. Sequencing was done on a sample of peripheral blood. These receptors were taken from a man older than 75 with acute or convalescent COVID-19.

The chain joins TRBV27 to TRBJ1-5; TRBD1 matches at 10 bases. Per germline, CDR1 MNHEY and CDR2 SMNVEV (reference sequence). This CDR3 comprises 16 residues. V trimming: 5 bases; J trimming: 7 bases; junction bases outside the gene matches: 11. DNA of the CDR3: TGTGCCAGCAGTCCAATGGGACAGGGGACCAGCCAGCCCCAGCATTTT. Amino acid sequence: CASSPMGQGTSQPQHF.

The V gene is TRBV19, the J gene TRBJ2-2, with D uncertain. The CDR3 has 11 residues. From germline, CDR1 is LNHDA and CDR2 SQIVND (reference sequence). Trimming pared 7 bases from V and 6 bases from J, leaving 6 bases between. In nucleotides, the CDR3 is TGTGCCAGTACTACCGCCGGGGAGCTGTTTTTT. As protein: CASTTAGELFF.

The chain has TRBV7-2 and TRBJ2-2; tentatively, D is TRBD1 (6 bases). Trimming took off 3 bases at V and 1 base at J, with 9 bases between the two ends. The CDR3 totals 15 residues. Germline V gene sequence: CDR1 SGHTA, CDR2 FQGNSA. CDR3 sequence reads: CASSFTGQNTGELFF. DNA of the CDR3: TGTGCCAGCAGCTTCACAGGGCAGAACACCGGGGAGCTGTTTTTT. Complete variable domain (other parts from reference TRBV7-2 and TRBJ2-2): GAGVSQSPSNKVTEKGKDVELRCDPISGHTALYWYRQSLGQGLEFLIYFQGNSAPDKSGLPSDRFSAERTGGSVSTLTIQRTQQEDSAVYLCASSFTGQNTGELFFGEGSRLTVL.

This chain links TRBV11-3 with TRBJ2-5, with D maybe TRBD1 (5 bases). The CDR3 is made up of 15 amino acids. The V gene lost 5 bases and the J gene lost 0 bases, with 13 bases spanning the gap. In germline, CDR1 is SGHNT, CDR2 YENEEA. The CDR3 DNA is TGTGCCAGCAGCGCCCTCCCAGGGTACCAAGAGACCCAGTACTTC. Amino acid sequence: CASSALPGYQETQYF. Looking up the rest from reference TRBV11-3 and TRBJ2-5 gives the full variable domain: EAGVVQSPRYKIIEKKQPVAFWCNPISGHNTLYWYLQNLGQGPELLIRYENEEAVDDSQLPKDRFSAERLKGVDSTLKIQPAELGDSAVYLCASSALPGYQETQYFGPGTRLLVL.

V is TRBV27 and J is TRBJ1-5; 8 bases are a match to TRBD1. The CDR3 covers 12 residues. The V gene's germline CDR1 is MNHEY and CDR2 SMNVEV (reference sequence). V lost 6 bases, J lost 7 bases, and 2 bases stayed unmatched. The CDR3 is CASSTGGQPQHF. The CDR3 DNA follows: TGTGCCAGCAGCACAGGGGGACAGCCCCAGCATTTT.

The sample holds a few counts of this clone. The V and J genes are TRBV3-1 (or the pseudogene TRBV3-2) and TRBJ2-3, with 12 bases that match TRBD2. The CDR3 is 15 amino acids. CDR1 LGHDT and CDR2 YNNKEL come from the germline V gene (reference sequence). V was pared by 6 bases and J by 4 bases, with 5 bases of the junction left unmatched. CDR3 in amino acids: CASRKLAGGADTQYF. CDR3 bases: TGTGCCAGCAGGAAACTAGCGGGAGGAGCAGATACGCAGTATTTT.

CDR3 protein: CASSLLGLVSRELFF. CDR3 coding DNA: TGTGCCAGCAGCTTACTAGGACTAGTGAGCAGGGAGCTGTTTTTT. This chain connects TRBV7-2 to TRBJ2-2, with 7 bases fitting TRBD2. This CDR3 is built from 15 residues. With V trimmed by 2 bases and J by 9 bases, 9 bases remained unmatched. From germline, CDR1 is SGHTA and CDR2 FQGNSA.

The CDR3, as DNA: TGTGCCAGTACAGGGGGGAATTCACCCCTCCACTTT. Protein sequence: CASTGGNSPLHF. The chain is built from TRBV19 and TRBJ1-6; 7 bases map to TRBD1. Trimming cost V 7 bases and J 7 bases; bases outside gene matches: 1. The CDR3 runs to 12 residues. The germline V gene has CDR1 LNHDA and CDR2 SQIVND (reference sequence).

In its sample, this clone was seen once. The chain employs TRBV9 and TRBJ2-2; 7 bases map to TRBD2. V was clipped by 2 bases and J by 6 bases; unmatched bases: 7. The CDR3 spans 15 residues. In germline, CDR1 is SGDLS, CDR2 YYNGEE. The CDR3 region has the DNA TGTGCCAGCAGCGTCGGCGGGAGTATCGCCGGGGAGCTGTTTTTT. Protein: CASSVGGSIAGELFF.

This rearrangement joins TRBV24-1 to TRBJ2-5; 12 bases align to TRBD2. Germline trimming cut 5 bases from V and 4 bases from J; bases unmatched to any gene: 7. Germline loops: CDR1 KGHDR, CDR2 SFDVKD. The CDR3 sequence is 16 residues long. The CDR3 here is CATSVGGLAGTETQYF. The CDR3 DNA follows: TGTGCCACCAGTGTCGGTGGACTAGCGGGAACAGAGACCCAGTACTTC.

The genes are TRBV10-2 and TRBJ2-3, with 8 bases that match TRBD2. In germline, CDR1 is WSHSY, CDR2 SAAADI. This CDR3 has 23 residues. The V segment lost 6 bases and the J segment 0 bases; nucleotides outside the gene matches: 29. CDR3 loop: CASRPVLAEEISPRTSSTDTQYF. In DNA form, the CDR3 reads TGCGCCAGCAGACCCGTACTAGCGGAAGAGATATCTCCCCGAACTTCTAGCACAGATACGCAGTATTTT.

The rearrangement joins TRBV6-1 to TRBJ2-1; TRBD2 matches 7 bases. Trimming at V came to 3 bases and at J to 3 bases, leaving 5 bases not matched to a gene. This CDR3 has 15 amino acids. From germline, CDR1 is MNHNS and CDR2 SASEGT. The CDR3 loop reads CASSDVREIYNEQFF. CDR3 in DNA: TGTGCCAGCAGTGACGTGCGGGAGATCTACAATGAGCAGTTCTTC.

The chain employs TRBV2 and TRBJ2-3; weak D call: TRBD2 (5 bases). The CDR3 loop spans 13 amino acids. Germline V gene lookup returns CDR1 SNHLY and CDR2 FYNNEI. V was shortened by 4 bases and J by 4 bases, with 9 bases between the two germline ends. The CDR3 loop is CASSAGLSDTQYF. The CDR3 nucleotides are TGTGCCAGCAGTGCTGGACTGTCAGATACGCAGTATTTT.

This clone was detected once. This chain connects TRBV11-2 to TRBJ2-7; 13 positions match TRBD2. Germline CDR1 reads SGHAT; CDR2 reads FQNNGV. V lost 1 base, J lost 4 bases, and 10 bases stayed unmatched. The CDR3 loop spans 18 amino acids. Here the CDR3 reads CASSLAPSGLAGVYEQYF. CDR3 nucleotides: TGTGCCAGCAGCTTAGCCCCCTCTGGACTAGCGGGAGTGTACGAGCAGTACTTC.

The J gene is TRBJ2-1, the V gene TRBV11-3, with 11 bases lining up with TRBD2. J lost 9 bases, V lost 0 bases, and 10 bases had no gene match. Germline V gives CDR1 SGHNT, CDR2 YENEEA. The CDR3 totals 17 residues. CDR3 residues: CASSLDPLAGGRGEQFF. In DNA form, the CDR3 reads TGTGCCAGCAGCTTAGATCCCCTAGCGGGAGGAAGGGGTGAGCAGTTCTTC. Full variable domain (missing parts from reference TRBV11-3 and TRBJ2-1): EAGVVQSPRYKIIEKKQPVAFWCNPISGHNTLYWYLQNLGQGPELLIRYENEEAVDDSQLPKDRFSAERLKGVDSTLKIQPAELGDSAVYLCASSLDPLAGGRGEQFFGPGTRLTVL.

The chain uses TRBV7-3 and TRBJ2-2, with D possibly TRBD2 on 6 matching bases. V was shortened by 5 bases and J by 4 bases, with 14 bases between the two germline ends. Germline loops: CDR1 SGHTA, CDR2 FQGTGA. The CDR3 loop spans 15 amino acids. In DNA, the CDR3 is TGTGCCAGCAGCCAGACTAGGGACTCCACCGGGGAGCTGTTTTTT. Amino acid sequence: CASSQTRDSTGELFF.

V usage is TRBV11-2 and J usage is TRBJ2-2, with D possibly TRBD2 on 6 matching bases. The CDR3 contains 15 residues. Trimming shortened V by 5 bases and J by 0 bases, and 10 bases separated the two germline ends. From germline, CDR1 is SGHAT and CDR2 FQNNGV. CDR3 residues: CASSKWGANTGELFF. The CDR3 nucleotides read TGTGCCAGCAGCAAATGGGGGGCGAACACCGGGGAGCTGTTTTTT. Variable domain in full (rest from reference TRBV11-2 and TRBJ2-2): EAGVAQSPRYKIIEKRQSVAFWCNPISGHATLYWYQQILGQGPKLLIQFQNNGVVDDSQLPKDRFSAERLKGVDSTLKIQPAKLEDSAVYLCASSKWGANTGELFFGEGSRLTVL.

This sequence joins TRBV29-1 and TRBJ1-2, with D possibly TRBD1 on 5 matching bases. This CDR3 is 14 amino acids long. Germline assignment: CDR1 SQVTM and CDR2 ANQGSEA. V was pared by 0 bases and J by 8 bases, with 16 bases between. CDR3 nucleotide sequence: TGCAGCGTTGAAGATCTTCGGCAGGGTGGCGGCTACACCTTC. Translation gives CSVEDLRQGGGYTF.

V gene TRBV3-1 (or the pseudogene TRBV3-2) combines with J gene TRBJ1-3; 10 nucleotides match TRBD1. CDR1 is LGHDT and CDR2 is YNNKEL in the germline V gene (reference sequence). Trimming removed 3 bases from V and 3 bases from J; junction bases left unmatched: 8. This CDR3 comprises 17 residues. CDR3 nucleotides: TGTGCCAGCAGCCAGGAGTCGGACAGGGGGGTTGGAAACACCATATATTTT. Translated, it gives CASSQESDRGVGNTIYF.

This chain connects TRBV5-6 to TRBJ2-7; 13 nucleotides line up with TRBD2. The CDR3 is 14 amino acids. Germline V CDR1 and CDR2: SGHDT, YYEEEE. V was clipped by 5 bases and J by 3 bases; unmatched bases: 2. CDR3 DNA sequence: TGTGCCAGCAGGACTAGCGGGGGGAACTACGAGCAGTACGTC. This sequence encodes CASRTSGGNYEQYV.

This clone was found once. This CDR3 reads CASSLAGAPNTEAFF. In DNA, the CDR3 is TGCGCCAGCAGCTTGGCAGGGGCCCCGAACACTGAAGCTTTCTTT. The J gene is TRBJ1-1, the V gene TRBV5-1; a weak D match, TRBD1 (6 bases). The CDR3 length is 15 residues. The ends were cut back, 0 bases at V and 1 base at J, with 10 bases in the middle. Germline loops: CDR1 SGHRS, CDR2 YFSETQ.

This clone has just a few counts. The V and J genes are TRBV7-9 and TRBJ1-4, with a tentative D call TRBD1 (6 bases). The CDR3 runs 13 residues. With 2 bases removed from V and 12 bases from J, the gap between germline ends came to 13 bases. The germline V gene encodes CDR1 SEHNR and CDR2 FQNEAQ (reference sequence). The CDR3 is CASSLSPQGELFF. DNA of the CDR3: TGTGCCAGCAGCTTATCCCCACAGGGTGAACTGTTTTTT.

This rearrangement joins TRBV20-1 to TRBJ2-3, with 8 bases that match TRBD1. The CDR3 has 15 amino acids. After removal of 3 bases from V and 6 bases from J, the junction contained 11 bases not matched to a gene. The germline CDR1 and CDR2 sequences are DFQATT and SNEGSKA (reference sequence). CDR3: CSASQGANLGDTQYF. The CDR3 DNA sequence: TGCAGTGCTAGTCAGGGGGCGAACTTAGGTGATACGCAGTATTTT.

The chain carries TRBV7-9 and TRBJ1-3; a weak D match, TRBD1 (6 bases). V lost 5 bases and J 4 bases, leaving 12 bases between the germline ends. This CDR3 is 14 amino acids long. Germline V gene sequence: CDR1 SEHNR, CDR2 FQNEAQ (reference sequence). This chain's CDR3 is CASSLGTSGNTIYF. The CDR3 bases are TGTGCCAGCAGCCTCGGGACATCGGGAAACACCATATATTTT. The whole variable domain, remainder taken from reference TRBV7-9 and TRBJ1-3, is DTGVSQNPRHKITKRGQNVTFRCDPISEHNRLYWYRQTLGQGPEFLTYFQNEAQLEKSRLLSDRFSAERPKGSFSTLEIQRTEQGDSAMYLCASSLGTSGNTIYFGEGSWLTVV.

The chain links TRBV4-3 to TRBJ2-1, with TRBD2 matching over 9 bases. Unmatched junction bases numbered 17, after V lost 1 base and J lost 4 bases. The CDR3 spans 20 residues. The germline V gene has CDR1 LGHNA and CDR2 YSLEER. CDR3 region: CASSQGSGGRAGRVYNEQFF. The DNA for the CDR3 is TGCGCCAGCAGCCAAGGGTCTGGCGGGAGGGCCGGTCGGGTTTACAATGAGCAGTTCTTC.